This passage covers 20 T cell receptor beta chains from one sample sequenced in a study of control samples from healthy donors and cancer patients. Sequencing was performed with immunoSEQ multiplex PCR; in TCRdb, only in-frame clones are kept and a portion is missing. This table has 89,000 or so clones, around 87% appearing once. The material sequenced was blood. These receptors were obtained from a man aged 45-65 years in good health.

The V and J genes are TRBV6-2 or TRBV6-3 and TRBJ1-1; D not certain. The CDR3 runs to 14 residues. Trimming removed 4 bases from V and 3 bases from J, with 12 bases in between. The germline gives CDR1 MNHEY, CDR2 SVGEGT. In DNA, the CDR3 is TGTGCCAGCAGTTTTGCCGGACGTCACACTGAAGCTTTCTTT. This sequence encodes CASSFAGRHTEAFF.

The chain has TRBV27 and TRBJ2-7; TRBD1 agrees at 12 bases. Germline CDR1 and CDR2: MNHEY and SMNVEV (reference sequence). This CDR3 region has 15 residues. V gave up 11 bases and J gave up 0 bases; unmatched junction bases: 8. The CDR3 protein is CAHRDRGLISYEQYV. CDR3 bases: TGTGCCCACCGGGACAGGGGGCTCATCTCCTACGAGCAGTACGTC.

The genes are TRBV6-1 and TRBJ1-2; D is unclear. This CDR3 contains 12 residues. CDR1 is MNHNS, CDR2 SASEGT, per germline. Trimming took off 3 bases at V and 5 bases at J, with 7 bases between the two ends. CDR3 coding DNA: TGTGCCAGCAGTGATCCAGAATATGGCTACACCTTC. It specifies CASSDPEYGYTF.

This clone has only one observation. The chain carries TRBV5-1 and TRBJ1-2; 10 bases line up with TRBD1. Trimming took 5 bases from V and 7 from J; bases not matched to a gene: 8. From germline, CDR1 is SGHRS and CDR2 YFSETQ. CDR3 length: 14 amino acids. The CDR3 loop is CASRTGGDGSGYTF. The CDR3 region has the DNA TGCGCCAGCAGGACAGGGGGCGACGGGAGTGGCTACACCTTC.

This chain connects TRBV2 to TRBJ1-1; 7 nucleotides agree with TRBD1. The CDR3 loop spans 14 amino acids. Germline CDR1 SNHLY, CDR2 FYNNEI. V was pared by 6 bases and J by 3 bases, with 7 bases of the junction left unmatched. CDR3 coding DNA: TGTGCCAGCAGGCAGACAGGGATGTACACTGAAGCTTTCTTT. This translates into CASRQTGMYTEAFF.

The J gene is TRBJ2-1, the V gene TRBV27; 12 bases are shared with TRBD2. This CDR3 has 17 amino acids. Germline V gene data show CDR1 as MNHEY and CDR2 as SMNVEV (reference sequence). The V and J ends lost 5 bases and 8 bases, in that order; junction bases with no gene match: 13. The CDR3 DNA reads TGTGCCAGCAGTCCTCTAGCGGGGGGGCCGTGGCATCATGAGCAGTTCTTC. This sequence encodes CASSPLAGGPWHHEQFF.

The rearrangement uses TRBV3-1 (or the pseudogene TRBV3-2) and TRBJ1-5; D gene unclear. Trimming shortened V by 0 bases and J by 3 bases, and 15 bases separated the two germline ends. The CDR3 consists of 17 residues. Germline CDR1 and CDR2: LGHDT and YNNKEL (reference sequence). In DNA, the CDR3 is TGTGCCAGCAGCCAAGATCGAATCCCTGGGGACAATCAGCCCCAGCATTTT. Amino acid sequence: CASSQDRIPGDNQPQHF.

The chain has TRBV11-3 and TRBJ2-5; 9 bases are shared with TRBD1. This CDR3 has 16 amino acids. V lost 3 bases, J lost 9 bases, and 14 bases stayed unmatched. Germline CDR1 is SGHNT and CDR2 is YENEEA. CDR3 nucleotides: TGTGCCAGCAGCTTTCAGGGACAGGGCCGGGGAGGGGCCCAGTACTTC. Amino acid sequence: CASSFQGQGRGGAQYF.

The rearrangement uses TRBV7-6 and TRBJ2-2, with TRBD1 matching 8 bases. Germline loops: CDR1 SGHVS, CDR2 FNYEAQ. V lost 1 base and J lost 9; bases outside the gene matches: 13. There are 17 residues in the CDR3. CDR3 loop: CASSLEGDRSSPRELFF. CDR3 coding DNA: TGTGCCAGCAGCTTAGAGGGGGACAGGTCCTCCCCCAGGGAGCTGTTTTTT. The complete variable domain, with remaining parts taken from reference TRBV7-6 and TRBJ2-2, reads GAGVSQSPRYKVTKRGQDVALRCDPISGHVSLYWYRQALGQGPEFLTYFNYEAQQDKSGLPNDRFSAERPEGSISTLTIQRTEQRDSAMYRCASSLEGDRSSPRELFFGEGSRLTVL.

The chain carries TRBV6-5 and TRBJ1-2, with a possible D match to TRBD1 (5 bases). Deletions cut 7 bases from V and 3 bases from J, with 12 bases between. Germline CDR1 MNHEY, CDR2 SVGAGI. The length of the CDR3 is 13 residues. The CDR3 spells CASNIRGDYGYTF. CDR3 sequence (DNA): TGTGCCAGCAATATAAGGGGTGACTATGGCTACACCTTC.

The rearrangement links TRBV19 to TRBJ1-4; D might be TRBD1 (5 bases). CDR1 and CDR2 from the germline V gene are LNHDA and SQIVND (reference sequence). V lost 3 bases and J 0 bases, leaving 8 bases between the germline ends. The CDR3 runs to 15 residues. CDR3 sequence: CASSIDSATNEKLFF. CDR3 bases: TGTGCCAGTAGTATTGACAGTGCAACTAATGAAAAACTGTTTTTT.

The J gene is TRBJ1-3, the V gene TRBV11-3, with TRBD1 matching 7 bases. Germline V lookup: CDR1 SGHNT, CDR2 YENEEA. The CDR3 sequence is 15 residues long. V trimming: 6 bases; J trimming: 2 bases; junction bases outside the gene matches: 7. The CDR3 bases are TGTGCCAGCAGGGACAGGACCACCGCTGGAAACACCATATATTTT. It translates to CASRDRTTAGNTIYF.

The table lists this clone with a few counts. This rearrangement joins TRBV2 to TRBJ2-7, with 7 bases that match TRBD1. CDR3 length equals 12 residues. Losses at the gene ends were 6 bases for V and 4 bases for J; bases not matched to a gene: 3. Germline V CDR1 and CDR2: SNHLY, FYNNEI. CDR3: CASSIQGYEQYF. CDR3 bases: TGTGCCAGCAGCATACAGGGGTACGAGCAGTACTTC.

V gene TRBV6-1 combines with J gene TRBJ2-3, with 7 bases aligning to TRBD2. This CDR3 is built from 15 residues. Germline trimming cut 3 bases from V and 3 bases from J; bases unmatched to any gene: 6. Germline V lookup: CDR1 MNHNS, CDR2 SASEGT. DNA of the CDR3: TGTGCCAGCAGTGAGAGGGGTAGCGGGACAGATACGCAGTATTTT. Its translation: CASSERGSGTDTQYF.

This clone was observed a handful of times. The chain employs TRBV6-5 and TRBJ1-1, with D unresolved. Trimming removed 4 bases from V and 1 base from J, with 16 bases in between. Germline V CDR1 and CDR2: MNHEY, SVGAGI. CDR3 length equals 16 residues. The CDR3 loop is CASSLSRQISNTEAFF. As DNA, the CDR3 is TGTGCCAGCAGTTTGTCGAGGCAGATTTCGAACACTGAAGCTTTCTTT.

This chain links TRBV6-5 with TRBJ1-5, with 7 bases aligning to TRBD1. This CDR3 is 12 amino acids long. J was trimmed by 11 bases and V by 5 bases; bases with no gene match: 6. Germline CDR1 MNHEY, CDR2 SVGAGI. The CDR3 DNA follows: TGTGCCAGCAGTCCCCCCCAGGGGGCCCAGCATTTT. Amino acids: CASSPPQGAQHF.

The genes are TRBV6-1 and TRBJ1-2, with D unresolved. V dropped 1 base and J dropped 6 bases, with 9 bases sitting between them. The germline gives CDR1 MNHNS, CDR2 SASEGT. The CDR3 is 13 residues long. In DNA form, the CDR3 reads TGTGCCAGCAGTGAAGTAATCTCGAATGGCTACACCTTC. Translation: CASSEVISNGYTF.

CDR3 DNA: TGTGCCAGCAGCCTTGTCCGGGACAGGGGGTTATTGGGGCAGTTCTTC. This gives the protein CASSLVRDRGLLGQFF. The J gene is TRBJ2-1, the V gene TRBV7-2, with 11 bases identical to TRBD1. In germline, CDR1 is SGHTA, CDR2 FQGNSA. Trimming took 5 bases from V and 12 from J; bases not matched to a gene: 15. The CDR3 runs 16 residues.

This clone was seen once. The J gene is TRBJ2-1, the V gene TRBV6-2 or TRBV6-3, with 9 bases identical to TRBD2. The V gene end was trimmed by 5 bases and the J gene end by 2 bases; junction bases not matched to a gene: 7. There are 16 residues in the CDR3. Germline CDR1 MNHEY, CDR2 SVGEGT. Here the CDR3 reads CASSKHSGGPYNEQFF. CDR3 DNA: TGTGCCAGCAGTAAACATAGCGGGGGCCCCTACAATGAGCAGTTCTTC.

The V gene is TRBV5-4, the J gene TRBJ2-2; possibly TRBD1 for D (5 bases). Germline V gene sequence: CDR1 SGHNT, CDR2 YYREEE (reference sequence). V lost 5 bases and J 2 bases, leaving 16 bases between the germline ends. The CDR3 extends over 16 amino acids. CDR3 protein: CASSPGRGSNTGELFF. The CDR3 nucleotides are TGTGCCAGCAGTCCTGGTAGGGGATCAAACACCGGGGAGCTGTTTTTT.